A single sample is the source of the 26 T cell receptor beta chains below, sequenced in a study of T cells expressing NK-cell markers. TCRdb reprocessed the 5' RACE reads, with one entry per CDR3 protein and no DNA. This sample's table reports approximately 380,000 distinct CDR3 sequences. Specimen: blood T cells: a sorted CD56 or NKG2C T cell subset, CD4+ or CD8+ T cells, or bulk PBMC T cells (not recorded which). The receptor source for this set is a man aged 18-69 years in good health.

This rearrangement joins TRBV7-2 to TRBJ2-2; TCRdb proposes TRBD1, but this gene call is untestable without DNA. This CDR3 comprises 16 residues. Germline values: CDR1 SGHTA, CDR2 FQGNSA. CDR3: CASSHLGQPTAGELFF.

This CDR3 is CSAIKEGANSPLHF. The V gene is TRBV20-1, the J gene TRBJ1-6; the D gene TCRdb calls, TRBD1, cannot be checked with no DNA. This CDR3 has 14 residues. Germline V gene data show CDR1 as DFQATT and CDR2 as SNEGSKA (reference sequence).

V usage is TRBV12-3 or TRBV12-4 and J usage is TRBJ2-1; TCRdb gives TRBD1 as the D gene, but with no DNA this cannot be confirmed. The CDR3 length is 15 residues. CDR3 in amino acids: CASSYSGGAANEQFF.

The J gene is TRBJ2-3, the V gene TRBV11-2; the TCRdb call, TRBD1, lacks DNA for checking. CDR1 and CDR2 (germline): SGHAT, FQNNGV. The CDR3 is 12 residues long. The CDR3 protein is CASSSAHHTQYF.

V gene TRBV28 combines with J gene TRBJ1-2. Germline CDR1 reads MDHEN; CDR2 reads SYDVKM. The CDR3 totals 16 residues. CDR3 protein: CASTNGGVRRNYGYTF.

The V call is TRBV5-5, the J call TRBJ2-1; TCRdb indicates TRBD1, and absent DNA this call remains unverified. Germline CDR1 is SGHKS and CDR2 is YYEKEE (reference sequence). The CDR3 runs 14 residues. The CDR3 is CASGGTATYNEQFF.

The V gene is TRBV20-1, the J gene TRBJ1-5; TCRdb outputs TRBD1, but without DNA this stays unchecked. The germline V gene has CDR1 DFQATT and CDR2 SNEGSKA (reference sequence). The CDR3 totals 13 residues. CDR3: CSASGQRSQPQHF.

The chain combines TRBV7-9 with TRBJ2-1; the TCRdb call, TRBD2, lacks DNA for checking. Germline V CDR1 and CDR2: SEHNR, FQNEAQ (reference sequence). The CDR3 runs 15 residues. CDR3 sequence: CASVPLGTTYNEQFF.

This chain's CDR3 is CAISESMRGIYNSPLHF. This sequence joins TRBV10-3 and TRBJ1-6; TCRdb's D gene call, TRBD1, goes unchecked for lack of DNA. The V gene's germline CDR1 is ENHRY and CDR2 SYGVKD. The CDR3 contains 17 residues.

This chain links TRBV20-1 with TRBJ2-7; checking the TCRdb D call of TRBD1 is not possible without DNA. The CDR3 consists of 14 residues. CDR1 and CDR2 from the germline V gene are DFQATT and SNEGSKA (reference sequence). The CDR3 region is CSASGQGLIYEQYF.

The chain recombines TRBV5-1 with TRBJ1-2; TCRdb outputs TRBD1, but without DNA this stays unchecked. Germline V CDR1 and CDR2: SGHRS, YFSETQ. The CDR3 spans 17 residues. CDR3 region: CASSSTGTGGYEDGYTF.

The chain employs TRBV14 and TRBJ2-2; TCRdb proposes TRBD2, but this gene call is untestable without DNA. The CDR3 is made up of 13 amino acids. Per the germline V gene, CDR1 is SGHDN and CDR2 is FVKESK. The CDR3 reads CASSQVGPGELFF.

CDR3 loop: CASSEARQGPYGQYF. V is TRBV6-1 and J is TRBJ2-7. The CDR3 runs 15 residues. From germline, CDR1 is MNHNS and CDR2 SASEGT.

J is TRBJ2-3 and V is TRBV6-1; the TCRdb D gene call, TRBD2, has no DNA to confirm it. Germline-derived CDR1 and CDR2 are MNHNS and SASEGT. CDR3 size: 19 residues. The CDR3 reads CASRGKAGQLGARTDTQYF.

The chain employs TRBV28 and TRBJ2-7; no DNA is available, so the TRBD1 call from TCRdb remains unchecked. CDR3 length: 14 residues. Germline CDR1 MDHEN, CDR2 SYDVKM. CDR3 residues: CASSFNRRGNEQYF.

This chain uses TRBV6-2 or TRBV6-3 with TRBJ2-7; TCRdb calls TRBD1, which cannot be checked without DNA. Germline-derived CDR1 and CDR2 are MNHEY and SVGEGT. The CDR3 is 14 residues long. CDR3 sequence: CASRRDRATYEQYF.

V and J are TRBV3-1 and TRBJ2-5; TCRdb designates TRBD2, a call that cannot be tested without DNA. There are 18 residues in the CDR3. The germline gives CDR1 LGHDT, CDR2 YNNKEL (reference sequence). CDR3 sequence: CASSQDWTSLIRGETQYF.

CDR3: CSAMDSDNEKLFF. The chain employs TRBV20-1 and TRBJ1-4; TCRdb's D call, TRBD1, is unchecked because there is no DNA. The germline V gene encodes CDR1 DFQATT and CDR2 SNEGSKA (reference sequence). CDR3 length: 13 amino acids.

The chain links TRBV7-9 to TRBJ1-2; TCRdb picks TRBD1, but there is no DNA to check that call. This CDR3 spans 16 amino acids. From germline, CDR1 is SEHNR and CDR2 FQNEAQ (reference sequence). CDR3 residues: CASSFGVSPSNYGYTF.

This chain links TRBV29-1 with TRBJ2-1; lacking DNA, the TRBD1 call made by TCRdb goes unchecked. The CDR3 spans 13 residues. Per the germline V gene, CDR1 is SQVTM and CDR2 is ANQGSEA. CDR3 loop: CSGLGQGLNEQFF.

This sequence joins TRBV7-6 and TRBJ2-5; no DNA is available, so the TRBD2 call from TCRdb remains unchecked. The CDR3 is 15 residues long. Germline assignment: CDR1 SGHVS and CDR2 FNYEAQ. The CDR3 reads CASSVGTAGGGTQYF.

The chain's CDR3 is CASRRDGTDNNSPLHF. The rearrangement joins TRBV6-1 to TRBJ1-6; TCRdb reports TRBD1, a call that lacks DNA to check it against. Germline CDR1 reads MNHNS; CDR2 reads SASEGT. There are 16 residues in the CDR3.

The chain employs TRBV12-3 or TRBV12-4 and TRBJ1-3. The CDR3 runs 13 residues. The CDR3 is CASRLANGNTIYF.

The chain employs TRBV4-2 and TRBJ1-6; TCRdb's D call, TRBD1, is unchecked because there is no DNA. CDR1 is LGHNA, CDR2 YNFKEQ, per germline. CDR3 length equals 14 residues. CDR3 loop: CASSPDKPGSPLHF.

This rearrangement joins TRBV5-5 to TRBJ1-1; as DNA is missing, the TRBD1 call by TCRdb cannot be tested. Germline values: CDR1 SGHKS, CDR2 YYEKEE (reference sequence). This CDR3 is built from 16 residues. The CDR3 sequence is CASSLGFDRPNTEAFF. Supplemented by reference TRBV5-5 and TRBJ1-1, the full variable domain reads DAGVTQSPTHLIKTRGQQVTLRCSPISGHKSVSWYQQVLGQGPQFIFQYYEKEERGRGNFPDRFSARQFPNYSSELNVNALLLGDSALYLCASSLGFDRPNTEAFFGQGTRLTVV.

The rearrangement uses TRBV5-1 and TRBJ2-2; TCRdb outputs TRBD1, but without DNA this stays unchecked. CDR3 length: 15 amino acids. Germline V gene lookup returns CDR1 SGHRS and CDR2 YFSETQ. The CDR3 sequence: CATTWLGPNTGELFF.